This record concerns one TCR beta chain sequence. Its antigen is unknown. Method: immunoSEQ multiplex PCR; TCRdb's copy keeps in-frame clones and lacks some. The sample lists 2 million to 2.5 million clones; around 95% were seen once. The entry originates in a study of shared clonotypes between healthy human individuals. Study results and limitations: Sharing across a few donors was seen in roughly 5% of naive CD4 clonotypes. Some clonotypes were shared by all four sorted-subset donors, while others were not shared. The non-shared ones had lower generation probabilities than the shared ones. Clonotype sharing levels among donors were expected to vary with sequencing depth.

The CDR3 is 12 residues long. Per the germline V gene, CDR1 is GTSNPN and CDR2 is SVGIG (reference sequence). Trimming removed 0 bases at V and 1 base at J, with 2 bases between. Sequencing input: naive CD4+ T cells sorted from blood. Subset reported: CD45RA+ positively selected. The TCR was taken from a young man in good health. The chain has TRBV30 and TRBJ2-3; D remains ambiguous. The CDR3: CAWSVRTDTQYF. For the CDR3, the DNA is TGTGCCTGGAGTGTCCGCACAGATACGCAGTATTTT. Full variable domain (rest looked up from reference TRBV30 and TRBJ2-3): SQTIHQWPATLVQPVGSPLSLECTVEGTSNPNLYWYRQAAGRGLQLLFYSVGIGQISSEVPQNLSASRPQDRQFILSSKKLLLSDSGFYLCAWSVRTDTQYFGPGTRLTVL.